This T cell receptor beta chain derives from a study of patients and donors after allogeneic stem cell transplantation (dated by TCRdb to about 2020). V lost 4 bases and J lost 1 base; the stretch between them is 13 bases long. From the germline V gene, CDR1 is SGHTA and CDR2 is FQGNSA. The CDR3 goes from the cysteine to the phenylalanine over 16 residues. Just the 48-base CDR3 DNA is kept, in frame starting at base 1. On this clonotype: Its specific antigen is unknown. Nothing much larger sits one base from this clone, and base qualities are not available.

Libraries came from RT-PCR. TCRdb lists the instrument as NextSeq 550. The public reads were reprocessed in TCRdb via fastp at Q25 and MiXCR, keeping in-frame beta chains. Under each unique CDR3 protein, matching rows form one entry showing the most common genes and DNA. In this sample the table shows about 34,000 distinct CDR3 sequences, around 40% of which occur a single time. The ten largest clones add up to about 80% of the sample. This clonotype was obtained from a human donor who was either an allogeneic HSCT recipient or a stem cell or donor lymphocyte infusion donor (not recorded which). It is not recorded whose cells these are; they may come from a transplant donor. This chain is built from TRBV7-2 and TRBJ1-4, with no D gene named confidently. The sequencing sample was made of blood, either unsorted or a sorted T cell fraction (not recorded which). The sequenced DNA is TGTGCCAGCAGCTATGGGGTTGCGGAAACTAATGAAAAACTGTTTTTT. Translated, it reads CASSYGVAETNEKLFF.